This T cell receptor (beta chain) was recorded in a study of CD8+ T cells in alopecia areata. The wider study: Among treated patients, oral tofacitinib was administered at 5 to 10 mg twice daily.

For this clone: Its antigen remains unidentified.

Study observations and caveats: Scalp data also include sequences from resident alphabeta T cells of normal skin.

Noted treatment: oral pan-JAK inhibitor, 5-10 mg twice daily. Trimming removed 5 bases at V and 4 bases at J, with 17 bases between. The CDR3 runs to 15 residues. Germline loops: CDR1 SEHNR, CDR2 FQNEAQ (reference sequence). Reverse transcribed after extraction, RNA yielded cDNA as the sequencing template. TCRdb keeps only in-frame clones here, not all; method: immunoSEQ multiplex PCR. The data contain about 190,000 clones, 60% of them singletons. This receptor was obtained from a human donor with alopecia areata. The gene calls are TRBV7-9 and TRBJ1-1; D is possibly TRBD1 (5 bases). The specimen comprised CD4+ T cells sorted from blood, sampled at week 24, from a patient treated with tofacitinib. The CDR3 is CASSLFEGTRTEAFF. Written as DNA, the CDR3 is TGTGCCAGCAGCCTGTTCGAAGGGACGCGCACTGAAGCTTTCTTT.